The clone carrying this T cell receptor beta chain is medium-sized in the sample. The antigen is not known. This sample was included in a study of CD8 T cell repertoires and HIV-1 epitope variants. The overall study: T cells were stimulated with Twenty-five Gag and Nef peptides separately.

Sequenced by immunoSEQ multiplex PCR; TCRdb stores in-frame clones only, minus some. The table lists 4,500 to 7,000 clones, under 80% of them singletons, with about 41% in the top ten. This clonotype was obtained from a male donor with HIV. Sequenced input: cultured CD8+ T cells derived from PBMCs.

The CDR3 is CASSIQPGLAGDFLDEQFF. CDR3 in DNA: TGTGCCAGTAGTATACAGCCGGGACTAGCGGGAGATTTCTTAGATGAGCAGTTCTTC. This chain links TRBV19 with TRBJ2-1, with 14 bases lining up with TRBD2. Germline lookup yields CDR1 LNHDA and CDR2 SQIVND (reference sequence). This CDR3 has 19 amino acids. The J segment lost 8 bases and the V segment lost 2 bases, leaving 14 bases of the junction unmatched.